This TCR beta chain was observed in a study of cytotoxic CD8 clonotypes in ibrutinib-treated CLL. Overall study: Patients: eleven to twelve relapsed/refractory, approximately 14 treatment-naive, some 18 IGHV unmutated. The average sample held roughly 250,000 productive templates and around 87,000 productive rearrangements. Study-wide points: Clonality went up at the time of ibrutinib response, stayed stable in sustained remission, and later dropped back toward its baseline level at progression.

Researchers set a sequencing depth target of 1 in 200,000 to 1 in 1 million T cells. Clones were sequenced by immunoSEQ multiplex PCR, and TCRdb holds only the in-frame ones, with some missing. The sample contains 130,000 or so clones, 75% to 85% of which appear only once. Between the trimmed V and J ends, which lost 0 bases and 7 bases, there was a span of 16 bases. CDR1 is GTSNPN and CDR2 is SVGIG in the germline V gene (reference sequence). This CDR3 is built from 14 residues. This clone was found once. Its antigen remains unknown. The sequencing here drew on PBMCs, taken after 12 months of ibrutinib treatment. The sequence derives from a human donor with chronic lymphocytic leukemia. The V gene is TRBV30, the J gene TRBJ2-7; D not certain. CDR3 sequence: CAWSVTSWASEQYF. The CDR3 bases are TGTGCCTGGAGTGTGACCTCATGGGCTTCTGAGCAGTACTTC.